A selection of T cell receptor beta chains follows, all from one sample in a study of CD4+ T cells in melanoma. TCRdb's table, derived via immunoSEQ multiplex PCR, lists solely in-frame clones and lacks some. The table lists under 11,000 clones, roughly 60% of them singletons. Sequencing was carried out using cells from a culture (not recorded whether cultured in vitro). The origin of the receptors is a human donor with melanoma. CDR3s include the opening cysteine and the closing phenylalanine or tryptophan. The D gene is left open where the match is weak. Clone size is stated in some rows and not others, as once, few, many or a class when expanded.

V gene,clone size,D gene,J gene,CDR3 protein,CDR3 DNA
TRBV5-4,.,.,TRBJ1-1,CASSLENRVGDTEAFF,TGTGCCAGCAGCTTGGAAAATAGGGTTGGAGACACTGAAGCTTTCTTT
TRBV5-1,.,TRBD2,TRBJ2-3,CASSFRRTSGTDTQYF,TGCGCCAGCAGCTTCAGACGGACTAGCGGCACAGATACGCAGTATTTT
TRBV6-1,.,TRBD2,TRBJ2-3,CASRGTTGDTQYF,TGTGCCAGCAGAGGGACTACGGGGGATACGCAGTATTTT
TRBV2,.,TRBD1,TRBJ1-5,CASDGQGTPQPQHF,TGTGCCAGCGACGGACAGGGCACACCTCAGCCCCAGCATTTT
TRBV11-2,.,.,TRBJ1-5,CASSLAGQPQHF,TGTGCCAGCAGCTTAGCAGGACAGCCCCAGCATTTT
TRBV5-1,.,.,TRBJ1-5,CASSRGDDQPQHF,TGCGCCAGCAGTAGGGGGGACGATCAGCCCCAGCATTTT
TRBV30,.,TRBD1,TRBJ1-2,CASNKGRTGLGGYGYTF,TGTGCCTCGAATAAAGGCAGGACAGGGCTGGGGGGCTATGGCTACACCTTC
TRBV6-5,few,TRBD1,TRBJ1-6,CASRQGSYSPLHF,TGTGCCAGCCGACAGGGTTCGTATTCACCCCTCCACTTT
TRBV9,once,TRBD1,TRBJ2-7,CASSAQGGTGMREQYF,TGTGCCAGCAGCGCCCAAGGGGGGACAGGGATGCGCGAGCAGTACTTC
TRBV6-1,.,TRBD1,TRBJ1-1,CASSEIRDRGAFF,TGTGCCAGCAGTGAAATCCGGGACAGGGGAGCTTTCTTT
TRBV5-1,.,TRBD2,TRBJ2-2,CASRRLAGDTGELFF,TGCGCCAGCCGCCGACTAGCGGGGGACACCGGGGAGCTGTTTTTT
TRBV7-7,few,TRBD1,TRBJ2-2,CASSLTGSTGELFF,TGTGCTAGCAGCCTGACAGGGTCCACCGGGGAGCTGTTTTTT
TRBV7-8,once,.,TRBJ1-4,CASSRVGGSANEKLFF,TGTGCCAGCAGCAGAGTAGGGGGTTCAGCTAATGAAAAACTGTTTTTT
TRBV5-6,.,TRBD1,TRBJ2-1,CASSMIGQGTYNEQFF,TGTGCCAGCAGTATGATTGGACAGGGCACCTACAATGAGCAGTTCTTC
TRBV5-6,.,.,TRBJ1-3,CASSSFPASGNTIYF,TGTGCCAGCAGCTCCTTTCCAGCATCTGGAAACACCATATATTTT
TRBV7-8,.,TRBD1,TRBJ1-2,CASSLFEGQALTF,TGTGCCAGCAGCTTATTTGAGGGACAGGCGCTCACCTTC
TRBV2,.,.,TRBJ2-3,CASSGGTRVADTQYF,TGTGCCAGCAGTGGGGGCACCCGAGTGGCAGATACGCAGTATTTT
TRBV6-5,.,.,TRBJ2-6,CASSYSAGAGANVLTF,TGTGCCAGCAGTTACTCGGCGGGGGCAGGGGCCAACGTCCTGACTTTC
TRBV5-1,.,TRBD1,TRBJ1-5,CASRPGTGGSNQPQHF,TGCGCCAGCAGGCCGGGGACAGGGGGATCCAATCAGCCCCAGCATTTT
TRBV11-2,.,TRBD2,TRBJ2-3,CASSSYPTSGFSTDTQYF,TGTGCCAGCAGCTCATATCCGACTAGCGGATTTAGCACAGATACGCAGTATTTT
TRBV11-1,.,.,TRBJ1-5,CASSLGSNQPQHF,TGTGCCAGCAGCTTAGGAAGCAATCAGCCCCAGCATTTT
TRBV30,.,.,TRBJ2-3,CAWSRANTDTQYF,TGTGCCTGGAGTCGGGCCAACACAGATACGCAGTATTTT
TRBV7-2,.,.,TRBJ1-4,CASSLEQGLHEKLFF,TGTGCCAGCAGCTTAGAGCAGGGGCTTCATGAAAAACTGTTTTTT
TRBV4-2,once,TRBD1,TRBJ2-5,CASSLQGGTGETQYF,TGTGCCAGCAGCCTACAGGGGGGAACCGGGGAGACCCAGTACTTC
TRBV30,.,.,TRBJ2-7,CAWTLGGYEQYF,TGTGCCTGGACCCTAGGGGGCTACGAGCAGTACTTC
TRBV19,.,.,TRBJ2-7,CAAGRPGDYEQYF,TGTGCCGCGGGCAGGCCAGGAGATTACGAGCAGTACTTC
TRBV5-5,.,.,TRBJ1-6,CASSFDPRGRPLHF,TGTGCCAGCAGCTTTGACCCTCGAGGGAGACCCCTCCACTTT
TRBV6-6,.,.,TRBJ1-5,CASSMTGQPQHF,TGTGCCAGCAGCATGACGGGACAGCCCCAGCATTTT
TRBV7-2,.,TRBD1,TRBJ2-1,CASSPGQGVAEQFF,TGTGCCAGCAGCCCGGGACAGGGGGTGGCTGAGCAGTTCTTC
TRBV10-2,.,TRBD1,TRBJ2-2,CASIGQGTNTGELFF,TGCGCCAGCATTGGACAGGGGACAAACACCGGGGAGCTGTTTTTT
TRBV7-8,.,TRBD1,TRBJ2-4,CASSLAWDRVAKNIQYF,TGTGCCAGCAGCTTAGCCTGGGACAGGGTAGCCAAAAACATTCAGTACTTC
TRBV5-1,.,.,TRBJ2-2,CASSIQGNPGELFF,TGCGCCAGCAGCATACAGGGTAACCCCGGGGAGCTGTTTTTT
TRBV12-5,.,TRBD1,TRBJ1-5,CASGLVLPRQGSNQPQHF,TGTGCTAGTGGTTTGGTACTTCCCCGACAGGGTAGCAATCAGCCCCAGCATTTT